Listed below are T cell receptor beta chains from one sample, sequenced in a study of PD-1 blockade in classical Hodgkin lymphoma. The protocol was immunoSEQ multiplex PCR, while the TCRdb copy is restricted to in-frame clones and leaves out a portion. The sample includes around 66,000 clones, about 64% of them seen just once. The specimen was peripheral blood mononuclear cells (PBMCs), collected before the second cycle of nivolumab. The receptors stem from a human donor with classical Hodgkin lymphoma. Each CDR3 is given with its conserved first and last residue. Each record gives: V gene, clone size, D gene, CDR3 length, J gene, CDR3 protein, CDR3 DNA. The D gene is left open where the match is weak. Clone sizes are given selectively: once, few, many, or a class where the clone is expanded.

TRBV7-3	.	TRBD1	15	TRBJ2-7	CASSLIGTGLGEQYF	TGTGCCAGCAGCTTAATCGGGACAGGGTTGGGGGAGCAGTACTTC
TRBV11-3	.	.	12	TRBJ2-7	CASSSGVDEQYF	TGTGCCAGCAGCTCGGGGGTGGACGAGCAGTACTTC
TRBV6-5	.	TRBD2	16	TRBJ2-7	CASSYGGRATLSEQYF	TGTGCCAGCAGTTACGGCGGGAGGGCCACTCTCAGCGAGCAGTACTTC
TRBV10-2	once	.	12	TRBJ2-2	CASSEFTGELFF	TGCGCCAGCAGTGAGTTTACCGGGGAGCTGTTTTTT
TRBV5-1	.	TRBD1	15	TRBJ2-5	CASSHYRGRQETQYF	TGCGCCAGCAGCCACTACAGGGGGCGACAAGAGACCCAGTACTTC
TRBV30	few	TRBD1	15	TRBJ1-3	CAWSRDSGSGNTIYF	TGTGCCTGGAGTCGGGACAGCGGCTCTGGAAACACCATATATTTT
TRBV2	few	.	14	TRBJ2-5	CASSEGAGTKTQYF	TGTGCCAGCAGTGAAGGGGCGGGAACGAAGACCCAGTACTTC
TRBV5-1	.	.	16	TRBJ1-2	CASSFQDGGPVYGYTF	TGCGCCAGCAGCTTCCAAGACGGGGGGCCAGTCTATGGCTACACCTTC
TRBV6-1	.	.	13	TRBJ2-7	CASSEVVGTAQYF	TGTGCCAGCAGTGAGGTCGTAGGAACGGCGCAGTACTTC
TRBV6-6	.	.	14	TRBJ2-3	CASSYSMGDYTQYF	TGTGCCAGCAGTTACTCGATGGGGGATTATACGCAGTATTTT
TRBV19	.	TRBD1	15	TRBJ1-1	CASSVDREGNTEAFF	TGTGCCAGTAGTGTCGACAGGGAGGGGAACACTGAAGCTTTCTTT
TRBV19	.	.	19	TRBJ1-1	CASSQATGFINLMNTEAFF	TGTGCCAGTAGCCAAGCCACAGGGTTCATCAACCTCATGAACACTGAAGCTTTCTTT
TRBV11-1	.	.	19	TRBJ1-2	CASSLADQRAGTTNYGYTF	TGTGCCAGCAGCTTAGCGGACCAGAGGGCAGGCACCACTAACTATGGCTACACCTTC
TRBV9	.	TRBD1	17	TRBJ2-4	CASSPGQIGLAKNIQYF	TGTGCCAGCAGCCCGGGACAGATTGGCCTGGCCAAAAACATTCAGTACTTC
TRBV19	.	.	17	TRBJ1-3	CASSTSSWRSSGNTIYF	TGTGCCAGTAGTACGTCCTCTTGGAGGAGCTCTGGAAACACCATATATTTT
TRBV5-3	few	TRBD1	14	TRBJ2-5	CARSLWTGQETQYF	TGTGCCAGAAGCTTGTGGACAGGTCAAGAGACCCAGTACTTC
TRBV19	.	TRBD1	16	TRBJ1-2	CASSIGPGQGPGGYTF	TGTGCCAGTAGTATAGGTCCGGGACAGGGCCCTGGTGGCTACACCTTC
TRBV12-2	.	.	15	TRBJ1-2	CASRLLGQGAPGYTF	TGTGCAAGTCGCTTACTCGGACAGGGGGCGCCGGGCTACACCTTC
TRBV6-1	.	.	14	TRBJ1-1	CASSELRGKAEAFF	TGTGCCAGCAGTGAACTACGGGGGAAGGCTGAAGCTTTCTTT
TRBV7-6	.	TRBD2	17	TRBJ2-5	CASSSGTSGAQQETQYF	TGTGCCAGCAGCTCAGGGACTAGCGGGGCCCAACAAGAGACCCAGTACTTC
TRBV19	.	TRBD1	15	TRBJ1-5	CASRIRGIGNQPQHF	TGTGCCAGTAGGATCAGGGGGATTGGCAATCAGCCCCAGCATTTT
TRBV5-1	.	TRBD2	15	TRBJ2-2	CASSSTSPNTGELFF	TGCGCCAGCAGCTCGACTAGCCCGAACACCGGGGAGCTGTTTTTT
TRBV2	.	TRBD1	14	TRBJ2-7	CASSVLTGVDEQYF	TGTGCCAGCAGTGTACTAACAGGGGTCGACGAGCAGTACTTC
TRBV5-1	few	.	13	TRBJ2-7	CASSLEQAYEQYF	TGCGCCAGCAGCTTGGAACAGGCCTACGAGCAGTACTTC
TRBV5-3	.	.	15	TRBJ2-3	CASSLEGWATDTQYF	TGTGCCAGCAGCTTGGAGGGCTGGGCCACAGATACGCAGTATTTT
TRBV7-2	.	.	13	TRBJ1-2	CASSLQGIYGYTF	TGTGCCAGCAGCTTACAGGGTATCTATGGCTACACCTTC
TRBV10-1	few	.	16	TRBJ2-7	CASSEFRSGGDYEQYF	TGCGCCAGCAGTGAATTTCGGAGCGGCGGGGACTACGAGCAGTACTTC
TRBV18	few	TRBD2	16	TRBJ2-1	CASSPFTSGSYNEQFF	TGTGCCAGCTCGCCATTTACTAGCGGCAGTTACAATGAGCAGTTCTTC
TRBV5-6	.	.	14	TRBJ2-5	CASSLVTNEETQYF	TGTGCCAGCAGCTTGGTCACCAACGAAGAGACCCAGTACTTC
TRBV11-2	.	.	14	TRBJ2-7	CASSLAGASYEQYF	TGTGCCAGCAGCTTAGCGGGGGCCTCCTACGAGCAGTACTTC
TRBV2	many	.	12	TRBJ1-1	CASRGLAGEAFF	TGTGCCAGCAGGGGTTTGGCGGGTGAAGCTTTCTTT
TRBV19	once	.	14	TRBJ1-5	CASSIKGIGQPQHF	TGTGCCAGTAGTATAAAGGGGATCGGGCAGCCCCAGCATTTT
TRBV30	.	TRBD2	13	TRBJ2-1	CAWRRRAGDEQFF	TGTGCCTGGAGGCGGCGAGCGGGGGATGAGCAGTTCTTC
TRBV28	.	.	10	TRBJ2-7	CASRAKRWNF	TGTGCCAGCAGGGCCAAACGATGGAACTTC
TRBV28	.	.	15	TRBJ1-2	CASSPTTVFALGYTF	TGTGCCAGCAGTCCAACGACAGTCTTCGCTCTGGGCTACACCTTC
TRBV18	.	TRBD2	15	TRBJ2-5	CASSASGVSGETQYF	TGTGCCAGCTCAGCTAGCGGGGTCTCAGGGGAGACCCAGTACTTC
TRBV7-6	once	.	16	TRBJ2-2	CASSSPYRAGDGELFF	TGTGCCAGCAGCTCACCTTATCGGGCAGGGGACGGGGAGCTGTTTTTT
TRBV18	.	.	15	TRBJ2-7	CASSPVGDPSYEQYF	TGTGCCAGCTCACCAGTAGGGGACCCCAGCTACGAGCAGTACTTC
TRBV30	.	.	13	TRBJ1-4	CAWTPGVNEKLFF	TGTGCCTGGACCCCGGGGGTTAATGAAAAACTGTTTTTT
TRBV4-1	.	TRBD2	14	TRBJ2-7	CASSPRLAWGEQYF	TGCGCCAGCAGCCCTAGACTAGCCTGGGGCGAGCAGTACTTC
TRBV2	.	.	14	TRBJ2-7	CASSDRDNPYEQYF	TGTGCCAGCAGTGACCGGGACAACCCCTACGAGCAGTACTTC
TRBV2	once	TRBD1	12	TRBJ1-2	CASRGGSYGYTF	TGTGCCAGCAGAGGGGGCAGCTATGGCTACACCTTC
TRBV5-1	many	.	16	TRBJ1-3	CASRLDQGSSGNTIYF	TGCGCCAGCAGGCTGGATCAGGGCTCCTCTGGAAACACCATATATTTT
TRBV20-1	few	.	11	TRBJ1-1	CSAPANTEAFF	TGCAGTGCACCAGCTAACACTGAAGCTTTCTTT